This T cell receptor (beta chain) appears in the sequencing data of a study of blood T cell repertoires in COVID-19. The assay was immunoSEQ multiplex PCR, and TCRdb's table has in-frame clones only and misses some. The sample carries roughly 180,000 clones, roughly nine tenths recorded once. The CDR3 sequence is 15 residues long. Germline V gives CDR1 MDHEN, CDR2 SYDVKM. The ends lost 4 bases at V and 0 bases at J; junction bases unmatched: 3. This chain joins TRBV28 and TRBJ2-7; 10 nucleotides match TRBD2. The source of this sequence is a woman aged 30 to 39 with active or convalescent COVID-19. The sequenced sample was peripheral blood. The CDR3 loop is CASSSTSGFSYEQYF. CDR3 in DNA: TGTGCCAGCAGTTCGACTAGCGGGTTCTCCTACGAGCAGTACTTC.